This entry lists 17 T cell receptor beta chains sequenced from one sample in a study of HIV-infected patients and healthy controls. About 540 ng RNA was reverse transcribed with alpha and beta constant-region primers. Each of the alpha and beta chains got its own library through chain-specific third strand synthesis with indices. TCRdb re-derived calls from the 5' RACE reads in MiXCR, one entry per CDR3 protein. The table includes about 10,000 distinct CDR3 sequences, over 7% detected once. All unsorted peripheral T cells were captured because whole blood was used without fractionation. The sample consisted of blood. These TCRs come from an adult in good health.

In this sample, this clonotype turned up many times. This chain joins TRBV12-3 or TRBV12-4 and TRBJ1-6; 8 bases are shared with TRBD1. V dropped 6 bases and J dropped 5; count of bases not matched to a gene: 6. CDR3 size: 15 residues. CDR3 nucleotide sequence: TGTGCCAGCAGCGTGGACAGGGTGGATAATTCACCCCTCCACTTT. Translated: CASSVDRVDNSPLHF.

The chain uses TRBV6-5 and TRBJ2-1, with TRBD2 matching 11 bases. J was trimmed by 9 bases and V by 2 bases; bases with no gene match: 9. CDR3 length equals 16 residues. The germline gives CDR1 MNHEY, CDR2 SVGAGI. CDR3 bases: TGTGCCAGCAGTTACGAGGTAGCGGGGGGGCTTGGTGAGCAGTTCTTC. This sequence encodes CASSYEVAGGLGEQFF.

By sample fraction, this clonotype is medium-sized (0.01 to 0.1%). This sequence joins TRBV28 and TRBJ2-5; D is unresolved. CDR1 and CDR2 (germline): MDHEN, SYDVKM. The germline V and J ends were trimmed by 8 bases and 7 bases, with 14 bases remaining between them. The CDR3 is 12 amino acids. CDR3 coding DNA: TGTGCCAGCGAAAGCATGGAAGCGACCCAGTACTTC. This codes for CASESMEATQYF.

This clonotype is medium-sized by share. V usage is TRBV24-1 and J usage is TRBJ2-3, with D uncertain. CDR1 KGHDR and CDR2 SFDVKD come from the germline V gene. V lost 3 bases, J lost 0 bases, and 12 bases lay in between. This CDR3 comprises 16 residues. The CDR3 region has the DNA TGTGCCACCAGTGATCTAATGGGAACTAGCACAGATACGCAGTATTTT. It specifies CATSDLMGTSTDTQYF.

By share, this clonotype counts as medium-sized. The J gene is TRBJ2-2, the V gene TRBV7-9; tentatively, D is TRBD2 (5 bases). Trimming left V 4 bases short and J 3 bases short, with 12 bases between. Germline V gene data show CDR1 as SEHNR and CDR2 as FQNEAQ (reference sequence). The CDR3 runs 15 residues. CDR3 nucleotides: TGTGCCAGCAGCTCGGGGTGGAAGGACACCGGGGAGCTGTTTTTT. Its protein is CASSSGWKDTGELFF.

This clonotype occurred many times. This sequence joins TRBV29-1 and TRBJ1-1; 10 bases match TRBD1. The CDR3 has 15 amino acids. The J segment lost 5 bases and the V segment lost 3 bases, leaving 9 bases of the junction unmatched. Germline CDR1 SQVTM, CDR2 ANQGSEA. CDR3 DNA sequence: TGCAGCGTTGACAAAGGCAGGACAGGGGGAACTGAAGCTTTCTTT. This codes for CSVDKGRTGGTEAFF.

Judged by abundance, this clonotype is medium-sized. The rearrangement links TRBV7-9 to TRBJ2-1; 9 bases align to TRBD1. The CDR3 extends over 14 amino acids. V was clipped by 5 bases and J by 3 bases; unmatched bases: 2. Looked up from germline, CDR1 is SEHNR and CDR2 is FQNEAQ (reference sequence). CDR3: CASSQTGGYNEQFF. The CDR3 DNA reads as TGTGCCAGCAGCCAGACAGGGGGCTACAATGAGCAGTTCTTC. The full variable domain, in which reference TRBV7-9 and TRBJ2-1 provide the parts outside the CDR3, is DTGVSQNPRHKITKRGQNVTFRCDPISEHNRLYWYRQTLGQGPEFLTYFQNEAQLEKSRLLSDRFSAERPKGSFSTLEIQRTEQGDSAMYLCASSQTGGYNEQFFGPGTRLTVL.

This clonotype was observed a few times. The CDR3 sequence is CSASPGGNYGYTF. In DNA, the CDR3 is TGCAGTGCTAGCCCAGGGGGGAACTATGGCTACACCTTC. This chain joins TRBV20-1 and TRBJ1-2; the match to TRBD1 covers 7 bases. The CDR3 is made up of 13 amino acids. Losses at the gene ends were 3 bases for V and 2 bases for J; bases not matched to a gene: 3. Germline V gene lookup returns CDR1 DFQATT and CDR2 SNEGSKA (reference sequence).

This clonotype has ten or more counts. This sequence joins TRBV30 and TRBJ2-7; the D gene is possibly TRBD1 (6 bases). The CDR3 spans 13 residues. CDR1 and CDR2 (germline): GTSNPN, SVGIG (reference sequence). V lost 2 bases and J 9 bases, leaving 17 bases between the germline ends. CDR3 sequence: CAWSPTGSERQYF. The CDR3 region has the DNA TGTGCCTGGAGTCCGACAGGTTCGGAAAGGCAGTACTTC. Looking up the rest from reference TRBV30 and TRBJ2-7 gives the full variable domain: SQTIHQWPATLVQPVGSPLSLECTVEGTSNPNLYWYRQAAGRGLQLLFYSVGIGQISSEVPQNLSASRPQDRQFILSSKKLLLSDSGFYLCAWSPTGSERQYFGPGTRLTVT.

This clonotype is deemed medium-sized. CDR3 sequence reads: CASSTRQGAQGEQFF. The CDR3 DNA follows: TGTGCCAGCAGTACCCGACAGGGGGCTCAGGGTGAGCAGTTCTTC. The rearrangement uses TRBV12-3 or TRBV12-4 and TRBJ2-1, with TRBD1 matching 10 bases. V was clipped by 5 bases and J by 9 bases; unmatched bases: 10. The CDR3 covers 15 residues.

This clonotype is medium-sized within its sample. The CDR3 DNA follows: TGTGCCGGTCCCCCGACCGCAGGCAATCAGCCCCAGCATTTT. Its translation is CAGPPTAGNQPQHF. The chain carries TRBV6-5 and TRBJ1-5; D is ambiguous. The CDR3 covers 14 residues. Germline V gene data show CDR1 as MNHEY and CDR2 as SVGAGI. Between the trimmed V and J ends, which lost 11 bases and 2 bases, there was a span of 16 bases.

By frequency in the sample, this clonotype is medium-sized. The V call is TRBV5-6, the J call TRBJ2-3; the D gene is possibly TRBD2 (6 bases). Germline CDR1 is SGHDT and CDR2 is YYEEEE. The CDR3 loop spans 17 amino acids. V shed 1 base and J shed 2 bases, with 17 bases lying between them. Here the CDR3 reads CASSLRGGRGTTDTQYF. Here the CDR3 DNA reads TGTGCCAGCAGCTTGCGCGGCGGACGCGGGACCACAGATACGCAGTATTTT.

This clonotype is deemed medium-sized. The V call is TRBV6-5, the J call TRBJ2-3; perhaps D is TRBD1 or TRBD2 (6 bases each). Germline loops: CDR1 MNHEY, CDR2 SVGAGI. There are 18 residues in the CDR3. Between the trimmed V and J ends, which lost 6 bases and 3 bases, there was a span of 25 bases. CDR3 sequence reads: CASRNRAQGPAGTDTQYF. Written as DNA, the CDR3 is TGTGCCAGCAGGAACAGGGCCCAGGGGCCTGCGGGGACAGATACGCAGTATTTT.

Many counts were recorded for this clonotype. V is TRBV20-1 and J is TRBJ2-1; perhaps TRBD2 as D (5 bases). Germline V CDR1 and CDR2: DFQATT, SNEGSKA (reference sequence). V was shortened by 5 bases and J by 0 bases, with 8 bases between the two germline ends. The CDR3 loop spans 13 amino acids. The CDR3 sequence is CSAGGLSYNEQFF. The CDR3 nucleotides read TGCAGTGCTGGAGGCCTCTCCTACAATGAGCAGTTCTTC.

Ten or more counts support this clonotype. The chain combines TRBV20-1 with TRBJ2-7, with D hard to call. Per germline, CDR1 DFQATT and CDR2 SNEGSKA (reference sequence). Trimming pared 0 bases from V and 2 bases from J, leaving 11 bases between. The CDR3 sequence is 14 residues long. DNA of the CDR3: TGCAGTGCTAGAGATCTGCTGGGAACCTACGAGCAGTACTTC. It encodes CSARDLLGTYEQYF.

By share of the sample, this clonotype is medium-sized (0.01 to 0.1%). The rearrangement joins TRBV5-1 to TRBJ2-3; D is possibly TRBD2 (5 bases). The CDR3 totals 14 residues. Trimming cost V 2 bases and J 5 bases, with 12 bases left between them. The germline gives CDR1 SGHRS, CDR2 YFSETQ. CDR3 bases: TGCGCCAGCAGCTTCAAGGGAGACCGAGATACGCAGTATTTT. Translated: CASSFKGDRDTQYF.

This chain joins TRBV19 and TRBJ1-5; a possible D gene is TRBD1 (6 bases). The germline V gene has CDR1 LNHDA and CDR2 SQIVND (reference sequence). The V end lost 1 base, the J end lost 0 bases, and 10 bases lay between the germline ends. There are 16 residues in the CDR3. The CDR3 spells CASSIGGPYSNQPQHF. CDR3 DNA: TGTGCCAGTAGTATAGGGGGGCCCTATAGCAATCAGCCCCAGCATTTT.